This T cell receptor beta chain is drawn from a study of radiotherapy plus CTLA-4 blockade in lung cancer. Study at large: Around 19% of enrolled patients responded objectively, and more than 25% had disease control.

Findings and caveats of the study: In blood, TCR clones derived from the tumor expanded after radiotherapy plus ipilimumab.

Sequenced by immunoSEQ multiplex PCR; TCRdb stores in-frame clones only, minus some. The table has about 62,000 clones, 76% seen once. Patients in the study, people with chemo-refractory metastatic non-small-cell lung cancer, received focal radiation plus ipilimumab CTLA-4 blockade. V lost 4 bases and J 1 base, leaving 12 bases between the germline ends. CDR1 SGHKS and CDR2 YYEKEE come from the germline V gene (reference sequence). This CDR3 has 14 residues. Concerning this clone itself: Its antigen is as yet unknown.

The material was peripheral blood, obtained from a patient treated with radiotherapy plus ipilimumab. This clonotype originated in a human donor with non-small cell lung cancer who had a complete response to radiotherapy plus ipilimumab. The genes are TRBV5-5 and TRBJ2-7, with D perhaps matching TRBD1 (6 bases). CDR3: CASSLHRVSYEQYF. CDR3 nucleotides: TGTGCCAGCAGCCTCCACAGGGTTTCCTACGAGCAGTACTTC.